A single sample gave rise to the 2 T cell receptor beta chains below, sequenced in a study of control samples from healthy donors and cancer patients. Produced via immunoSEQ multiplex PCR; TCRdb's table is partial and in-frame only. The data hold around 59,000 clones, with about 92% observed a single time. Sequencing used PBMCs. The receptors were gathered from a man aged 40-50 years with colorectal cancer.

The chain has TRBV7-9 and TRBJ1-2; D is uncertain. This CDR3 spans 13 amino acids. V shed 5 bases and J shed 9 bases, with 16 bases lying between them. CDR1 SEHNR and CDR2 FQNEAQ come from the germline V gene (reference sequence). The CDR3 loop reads CASSPPGLYSYTF. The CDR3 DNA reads TGTGCCAGCAGCCCCCCCGGGCTCTACAGCTACACCTTC.

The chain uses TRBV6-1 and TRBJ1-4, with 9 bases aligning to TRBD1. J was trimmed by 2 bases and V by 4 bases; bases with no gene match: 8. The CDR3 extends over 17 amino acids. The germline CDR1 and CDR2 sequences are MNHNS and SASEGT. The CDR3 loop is CASSGENRGRTNEKLFF. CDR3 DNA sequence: TGTGCCAGCAGTGGGGAGAACAGGGGGCGGACTAATGAAAAACTGTTTTTT.